What follows is one TCR beta chain and its context. This sample was taken from a study of blood T cell repertoires in COVID-19. In the study's own analysis: Using reference gene primer amplification, nucleated cell counts were estimated. Sequenced by immunoSEQ multiplex PCR; TCRdb stores in-frame clones only, minus some. D and trimming were read from the DNA, whereas the V and J calls and clone size are those reported in that table. The data contain about 350,000 clones, 88% of them singletons. The V and J ends lost 4 bases and 0 bases respectively, with 11 bases between them. CDR3 length: 15 residues. The V gene's germline CDR1 is SGHNT and CDR2 YENEEA.

The clonotype comes from a woman aged 25 to 39 who had been exposed to COVID-19. V is TRBV11-3 and J is TRBJ2-3; D is undetermined. The sequenced sample consisted of PBMCs or T cells enriched from blood (not recorded which). This CDR3 reads CASSSFSRSTDTQYF. In DNA, the CDR3 is TGTGCCAGCAGCTCCTTCTCCAGGAGCACAGATACGCAGTATTTT.